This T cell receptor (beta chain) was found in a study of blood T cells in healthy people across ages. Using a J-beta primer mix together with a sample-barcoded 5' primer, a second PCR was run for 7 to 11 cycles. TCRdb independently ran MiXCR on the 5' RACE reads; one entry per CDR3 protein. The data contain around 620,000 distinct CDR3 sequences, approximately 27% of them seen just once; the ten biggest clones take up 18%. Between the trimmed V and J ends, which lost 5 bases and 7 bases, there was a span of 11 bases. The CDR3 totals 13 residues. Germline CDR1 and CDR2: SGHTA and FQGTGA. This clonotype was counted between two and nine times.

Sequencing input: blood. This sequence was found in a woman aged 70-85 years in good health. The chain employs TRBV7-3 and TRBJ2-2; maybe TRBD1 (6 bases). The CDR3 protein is CASSIQGRGELFF. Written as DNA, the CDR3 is TGTGCCAGCAGCATACAGGGACGCGGGGAGCTGTTTTTT.